The entry below describes one T cell receptor (beta chain). The antigen this receptor binds is unknown. Nothing much larger sits one base from this clone, and base qualities are not available. The cohort comprised 666 healthy bone marrow donors. Cohort members were all nominally healthy when sampled, although unrecorded immune exposures were likely present. The donor tested CMV seropositive and was one of the 289 seropositive cohort members. Every donor gave a peripheral blood sample, and the peripheral blood mononuclear cells from that sample were used for TCR beta sequencing. The Qiagen DNeasy Blood Extraction Kit was used to extract genomic DNA from the blood cell samples. This record belongs to a study of cytomegalovirus exposure and HLA in healthy donors (dated by TCRdb to the late 2010s). For the study in its entirety: In an earlier analysis of around 540 of the donors, under 300 Gb of sequence data and 117 million unique TCR beta sequences from 150 million to 200 million T cells were reported. An early release covering roughly 600 HLA-typed donors comprised approximately 290 gigabases of sequencing data and roughly 86 million unique TCR sequences. The genetic ancestry cluster associated with self-reported Caucasian donors included about 84% of the roughly 380 genotyped donors. The study was designed to test whether signatures of past pathogen exposure could be identified by cataloging public T cell receptors. The T cell repertoires of some 700 subjects were profiled by immunosequencing and related to cytomegalovirus serostatus. Along with the approximately 650-subject first cohort, a separate validation cohort of roughly 110 different subjects was used. High-throughput TCR immunosequencing, statistical association of individual TCRs with disease status, and machine learning were combined to predict cytomegalovirus infection status. A later analysis re-analyzed previously published TCR beta repertoires from roughly 600 donors and added high-resolution HLA genotyping to study TCR occurrence patterns. Rather than drawing on any new phenotypic data, the later analysis identified candidate immune exposures from TCR beta sequences and the way those sequences occurred across donors. An earlier analysis of 587 of the donors used high-throughput TCR beta sequencing to judge whether each TCR beta V gene segment behaved as functional or pseudogenic. Donor age, sex, ethnicity and CMV serostatus were collected together with the repertoire data. A later genetic analysis took genome-wide SNP genotypes for about three fifths of the 666 donors and used that subset as a discovery cohort. Every repertoire in the discovery cohort had been generated on one and the same sequencing platform. Class I and class II HLA loci were covered by the typing at four-digit resolution. Typing coverage differed by locus: A, B, C, DRB1 and DQB1 were typed in about 620-630 donors, DQA1 in about 550, DPA1 in 600 to 610, and DPB1 in 400 to 480. About five DR-DQ haplotypes were treated as single units for association and clustering because of strong linkage in the cohort. Among a few hundred genotyped donors of the cohort, an average of about 240,000 unique TCR beta nucleotide sequences were sequenced per donor, about a sixth of them non-productive. On the study overall, not on this receptor specifically: Compared with the approximately 600-donor mean, donors in an Asian-associated ancestry cluster had fewer N-insertions in productive TCRs, according to a later genetic analysis. According to a later analysis, TCR association rates differed among HLA loci, with DRB1 alleles showing the most associated TCRs and HLA-C alleles showing the fewest. Correlated functional status among segregating V segments might reflect linkage disequilibrium, but an unknown experimental factor could not be ruled out. The cohort was sequenced for TCR beta chains only, and without alpha or paired-chain data the features that could be detected were limited. When HLA alleles, especially DR and DQ, strongly co-occurred, TCR associations were difficult to assign to individual alleles. HLA typing was unavailable for some donors at each locus, so association tests used only the typed subset. A later analysis associated 15,000 to 20,000 TCR beta sequences with specific HLA alleles at a false discovery rate of 0.05. A further reported finding was that TCR beta sequences accurately predicted the HLA-A and HLA-B alleles for most subjects in the first cohort. In an earlier analysis of approximately 600 of the donors, most TCR beta V segments were observed in productive rearrangements about 87% or about 30% of the time, broadly matching IMGT annotations. The only immune exposure information available for the cohort was CMV serostatus. According to a later analysis, parvovirus B19, influenza, CMV and Epstein-Barr virus appeared linked to several top co-occurrence clusters. It was suggested by the authors that the approach could potentially be generalized to other disease states and immunological phenotypes. A cluster of highly shared sequence variants was judged likely to represent a technical artifact of the sequencing pipeline. The study listed 150 to 200 TCR beta chains as associated with cytomegalovirus. Across donors, most TCR sequences were observed very rarely, whereas some public TCRs were present in many individuals. A later genetic analysis associated a missense DCLRE1C variant with V-gene and J-gene trimming of TCR beta chains, and an independent cohort replicated the association. The earlier analysis of fewer than 750 of the donors excluded about 16 rarely observed V segments, including chromosome 9 orphons, because counts were too low. According to a later analysis, most CMV-associated TCR beta chains appeared to be HLA-restricted, and the HLA associations seemed to be driven largely by CMV exposure. Roughly uniform sequencing depth across donors was assumed in presence/absence analyses, although this assumption may not hold. A few of the identified cytomegalovirus-associated TCR beta chains were confirmed in vitro to be specific for cytomegalovirus antigens. Compared with equally common non-associated chains, HLA-associated TCR beta chains in a later analysis were more clonally expanded and had lower generation probabilities. The classifier was reported to diagnose cytomegalovirus status with high specificity and sensitivity in both the original cohort and the validation cohort.

The library was produced with the immunoSEQ multiplex PCR assay. The multiplex PCR relied on a mix of 60 forward primers for TCR Vbeta segments and 13 reverse primers for TCR Jbeta segments. Amplification of the CDR3 region of rearranged TCR beta genes was performed with a multiplex PCR assay on genomic DNA. On the Illumina HiSeq System, the amplified TCR beta libraries were sequenced as 87-base-pair reads. In the source study's methods: In a later analysis, some 80 million unique TCR beta chains were counted across the approximately 640 repertoires, and approximately 9.9 million of these chains were shared by at least two donors. To remove PCR and sequencing errors, raw reads were error-corrected and collapsed into unique sequences using a nearest-neighbor algorithm that merged closely related sequences. To assign V, D and J gene segments, CDR3 sequences were aligned to IMGT reference sequences. For a sequence to be retained, at least a six-nucleotide match to both a V gene segment and a J gene segment was required. A rearrangement counted as productive if the CDR3 had no stop codons and remained in frame with V and J, and every other rearrangement counted as non-productive. Following IMGT convention, CDR3 was defined as the stretch from the second conserved V-encoded cysteine to the conserved J-encoded phenylalanine. In an earlier analysis of around 540 of the donors, sequences lacking an unambiguous match to a single V gene segment were excluded. In an earlier analysis of approximately 500 of the donors, a V segment was called functional when productive rearrangements were above 56.7%, and segregating when the standard deviation between donors exceeded 5%. To diagnose cytomegalovirus status from the catalog of TCR beta chain sequences, a statistical classification framework was built. In a later analysis, V and J genes were assigned by comparing TCR nucleotide sequences against IMGT/GENE-DB human TR gene sequences. Using the TCRdist pipeline, a later analysis assigned CDR3 sequences along with most-parsimonious VDJ recombination scenarios. In a later analysis, every TCR beta chain was defined by the combination of its CDR3 amino acid sequence and its V-gene family, and reads without a unique V-gene family were dropped. As a way to deal with suspected cross-contamination and a sequencing artifact, a later analysis dropped roughly 600 nucleotide sequences that were highly shared and had low generation probability. For each public chain, a later analysis derived a clonal expansion index from normalized ranks of inferred template counts within each repertoire. A later analysis computed generation probabilities with a VDJ recombination model fitted to out-of-frame rearrangements, and checked the results against IGoR. A later analysis scored TCR-TCR, TCR-HLA and TCR-CMV co-occurrence with hypergeometric tests, applying a repertoire-size bias correction to TCR pairs. A later analysis estimated false discovery rates by permuting HLA or CMV assignments 20 times. A later analysis grouped co-occurring TCRs with DBSCAN, adding TCRdist sequence similarity when clustering within HLA-allele-positive subsets. Repertoires with fewer than 30,000 or more than 120,000 public chains were left out of co-occurrence clustering, as were about five repertoires with anomalous nucleotide sharing. TCRdb took this table from immuneACCESS and kept in-frame rearrangements with V and J called. Such tables lack part of the clones; where checked against another copy, unresolved V genes explain under half of the gap, and the rest is unexplained. V and J calls and clone size are those listed in that table; D and trimming were worked out from the DNA. The sample table shows over 200,000 clones, and 77% are seen once. Roughly 2.6% of the sample rests with the top ten.

Sequenced material: PBMCs. This TCR derives from a woman between 55 and 75 years old in good health and CMV-seropositive.

The DNA reads as follows: TGTGCCAGCTCATCCACGGGGGAGGACACTGAAGCTTTCTTT. Translated, this gives CASSSTGEDTEAFF. The V gene is TRBV18 and the J gene is TRBJ1-1; TRBD1 is a possible D gene, resting on 5 matching bases. The germline V gene sets CDR1 to KGHSH and CDR2 to LQKENI. V and J are truncated by 5 bases and 3 bases respectively, leaving an intervening sequence of 13 bases. Its CDR3 holds 14 amino acids, cysteine through phenylalanine. Only CDR3 DNA is held: 42 bases, read in frame from base 1.